This TCR beta chain was recorded in a study of vaccination and CD4 T cells after COVID-19. The treatment denotes: roughly 10-day PBMC culture with coronavirus spike peptide pools or control peptides (ViraFEST assay). Half-medium changes with fresh IL-2 medium occurred on days 3 and 7. This CDR3 is built from 14 residues. Note on this clonotype: The target antigen is unknown.

The study sequenced cultured CD4+ T cell DNA using the Oncomine TCR Beta short-read assay. One entry per CDR3 protein results from TCRdb running MiXCR on the PCR reads. The sample lists around 13,000 distinct CDR3 sequences; around 30% were seen once. The V and J genes are TRBV21-1 and TRBJ2-5; TRBD1 reflects the table's D call only, with no check against the DNA. TRBV21-1 is tagged as a pseudogene. This TCR was recovered from a human donor who received a COVID-19 vaccine. The source was CD4+ T cells from blood, cultured in vitro, collected before SARS-CoV-2 vaccination. CDR3 loop: CARERGIGQETQYF. The DNA of the CDR3 is TGTGCCAGGGAAAGGGGGATTGGCCAAGAGACCCAGTACTTC.